One sample yielded the 18 T cell receptor beta chains listed below, sequenced in a study of cytomegalovirus exposure and HLA in healthy donors. 13 Jbeta primers and 60 Vbeta primers were used for the PCR. Assay: immunoSEQ multiplex PCR; the TCRdb copy retains only in-frame clones and omits some. The table has approximately 190,000 clones, about 80% seen once; the top ten hold 14%. The sample comprised PBMCs. All receptors come from a woman aged 25 to 39 in good health and CMV-seropositive.

The chain joins TRBV23-1 to TRBJ2-4; TRBD1 might be the D (6 bases). TRBV23-1 is designated an ORF whose function remains uncertain. The CDR3 length is 15 residues. Trimming took off 10 bases at V and 1 base at J, with 17 bases between the two ends. CDR3 nucleotide sequence: TGCGCCACCCGGAACAGGGCCGGGGCCAAAAACATTCAGTACTTC. It specifies CATRNRAGAKNIQYF.

The chain's CDR3 is CASRDFSYNEQFF. CDR3 DNA: TGTGCCAGTAGGGACTTCTCCTACAATGAGCAGTTCTTC. This sequence joins TRBV19 and TRBJ2-1, with a tentative D call TRBD2 (5 bases). V lost 6 bases and J 0 bases, leaving 6 bases between the germline ends. Germline values: CDR1 LNHDA, CDR2 SQIVND (reference sequence). This CDR3 has 13 amino acids.

The chain employs TRBV9 and TRBJ2-7; TRBD2 might be the D (5 bases). Germline assignment: CDR1 SGDLS and CDR2 YYNGEE. Between the trimmed V and J ends, which lost 8 bases and 3 bases, there was a span of 12 bases. This CDR3 is 12 amino acids long. The CDR3 sequence is CARQLRGYEQYF. The DNA for the CDR3 is TGTGCCAGACAGTTACGGGGCTACGAGCAGTACTTC.

The CDR3 spells CASSNADLANYGYTF. CDR3 in DNA: TGTGCCAGCAGCAACGCGGATTTAGCTAACTATGGCTACACCTTC. The chain has TRBV28 and TRBJ1-2; D unclear. Trimming shortened V by 6 bases and J by 0 bases, and 14 bases separated the two germline ends. The CDR3 has 15 residues. The V gene's germline CDR1 is MDHEN and CDR2 SYDVKM.

CDR3 amino acids: CASSASGGQETQYF. The CDR3 bases are TGTGCCAGCTCAGCTAGCGGGGGCCAAGAGACCCAGTACTTC. V usage is TRBV18 and J usage is TRBJ2-5; 10 bases are a match to TRBD2. Germline V lookup: CDR1 KGHSH, CDR2 LQKENI. The CDR3 extends over 14 amino acids. Unmatched junction bases numbered 1, after V lost 5 bases and J lost 1 base.

The CDR3 loop reads CASTRTGNDEKLFF. In nucleotides, the CDR3 is TGTGCCAGCACCAGGACAGGGAACGATGAAAAACTGTTTTTT. The chain uses TRBV6-6 and TRBJ1-4; 8 bases are a match to TRBD1. The ends lost 7 bases at V and 6 bases at J; junction bases unmatched: 7. CDR1 and CDR2 (germline): MNHNY, SVGAGI (reference sequence). The CDR3 is 14 amino acids.

This clone has just a few counts. The genes are TRBV4-1 and TRBJ2-3, with TRBD2 as a possible D gene (6 bases). The CDR3 is 17 residues long. CDR1 and CDR2 from the germline V gene are MGHRA and YSYEKL. V was pared by 0 bases and J by 2 bases, with 15 bases between. CDR3: CASSQEGRSLNTDTQYF. In nucleotides, the CDR3 is TGCGCCAGCAGCCAAGAAGGGAGGAGCCTAAACACAGATACGCAGTATTTT.

This clone was recorded only once. The rearrangement uses TRBV7-8 and TRBJ1-4; a weak D match, TRBD1 (6 bases). CDR1 and CDR2 from the germline V gene are SGHVS and FQNEAQ. The CDR3 runs to 14 residues. V was pared by 7 bases and J by 3 bases, with 12 bases between. CDR3 amino acids: CASTQQGPNEKLFF. The CDR3 DNA reads as TGTGCCAGCACCCAACAGGGACCTAATGAAAAACTGTTTTTT.

The rearrangement uses TRBV7-2 and TRBJ2-7, with D possibly being TRBD1 (6 bases). CDR3 length equals 16 residues. Trimming cost V 4 bases and J 3 bases, with 19 bases left between them. Germline CDR1 reads SGHTA; CDR2 reads FQGNSA. CDR3 DNA sequence: TGTGCCAGCAGCTCATGGGAACAGGGTTGGTTCTACGAGCAGTACTTC. Translated, it gives CASSSWEQGWFYEQYF.

The genes are TRBV7-8 and TRBJ2-3, with a weak D call TRBD2 (7 bases). Germline lookup yields CDR1 SGHVS and CDR2 FQNEAQ. Trimming pared 1 base from V and 3 bases from J, leaving 17 bases between. The CDR3 has 17 amino acids. For the CDR3, the DNA is TGTGCCAGCAGCTTAGTAGGCAGGGGAGGGCTAACAGATACGCAGTATTTT. The encoded protein is CASSLVGRGGLTDTQYF. Together with reference TRBV7-8 and TRBJ2-3, the CDR3 gives the full variable domain: GAGVSQSPRYKVAKRGQDVALRCDPISGHVSLFWYQQALGQGPEFLTYFQNEAQLDKSGLPSDRFFAERPEGSVSTLKIQRTQQEDSAVYLCASSLVGRGGLTDTQYFGPGTRLTVL.

The CDR3 DNA follows: TGTGCCTCAGCGCCGGGTATTGGTTCTGAAGCTTTCTTT. This gives the protein CASAPGIGSEAFF. The chain employs TRBV30 and TRBJ1-1; D unclear. Trimming removed 7 bases at V and 6 bases at J, with 18 bases between. Germline V gene sequence: CDR1 GTSNPN, CDR2 SVGIG (reference sequence). The CDR3 contains 13 residues.

The chain has TRBV27 and TRBJ2-3; TRBD2 agrees at 8 bases. The V gene end was trimmed by 0 bases and the J gene end by 0 bases; junction bases not matched to a gene: 2. CDR1 MNHEY and CDR2 SMNVEV come from the germline V gene (reference sequence). The CDR3 has 16 amino acids. The CDR3, as DNA: TGTGCCAGCAGTTTATCAGCGGGGGCTAGCACAGATACGCAGTATTTT. It translates to CASSLSAGASTDTQYF.

The CDR3 coding sequence is TGTGCCTGGAGTGTACAAGGCGGGGGGCCTTACAATGAGCAGTTCTTC. Encoded protein: CAWSVQGGGPYNEQFF. V is TRBV30 and J is TRBJ2-1; 8 nucleotides match TRBD2. J was trimmed by 4 bases and V by 0 bases; bases with no gene match: 8. CDR1 and CDR2 from the germline V gene are GTSNPN and SVGIG (reference sequence). The CDR3 has 16 amino acids.

This clone was seen a few times. V gene TRBV2 combines with J gene TRBJ2-7; D is perhaps TRBD2 (5 bases). Trimming stripped 7 bases from V and 7 bases from J, with 20 bases between. The CDR3 runs to 14 residues. The V gene's germline CDR1 is SNHLY and CDR2 FYNNEI. CDR3 residues: CASNGERRLREQYF. CDR3 nucleotides: TGTGCCAGCAACGGGGAAAGGCGACTACGTGAGCAGTACTTC.

The chain joins TRBV30 to TRBJ2-2, with 10 bases aligning to TRBD1. Germline V CDR1 and CDR2: GTSNPN, SVGIG (reference sequence). V dropped 3 bases and J dropped 7; count of bases not matched to a gene: 2. CDR3 length: 13 residues. The CDR3 DNA follows: TGTGCCTGGAGGGGACAGGGGATCGGGGAGCTGTTTTTT. The encoded protein is CAWRGQGIGELFF. The full variable domain, completed using reference TRBV30 and TRBJ2-2, is SQTIHQWPATLVQPVGSPLSLECTVEGTSNPNLYWYRQAAGRGLQLLFYSVGIGQISSEVPQNLSASRPQDRQFILSSKKLLLSDSGFYLCAWRGQGIGELFFGEGSRLTVL.

The J gene is TRBJ1-1, the V gene TRBV4-1; D perhaps matches TRBD1 (6 bases). CDR3 length: 14 residues. The germline V and J ends were trimmed by 1 base and 4 bases, with 10 bases remaining between them. Germline CDR1 and CDR2: MGHRA and YSYEKL. The CDR3: CASSQVRTATEAFF. The DNA of the CDR3 is TGCGCCAGCAGCCAAGTTAGGACAGCCACTGAAGCTTTCTTT.

This clone has only a few counts. V gene TRBV25-1 combines with J gene TRBJ1-1; 7 nucleotides line up with TRBD1. Germline V gene sequence: CDR1 MGHDK, CDR2 SYGVNS. Trimming removed 4 bases from V and 5 bases from J; junction bases left unmatched: 7. CDR3 size: 14 residues. The CDR3 coding sequence is TGTGCCAGCAGTGGACAGGGAGGTTATACTGAAGCTTTCTTT. Encoded protein: CASSGQGGYTEAFF.

Points on this clone: This CDR3 is also generated by other DNA sequences in the sample. V gene TRBV19 combines with J gene TRBJ1-5, with TRBD1 matching over 10 bases. The CDR3 consists of 16 residues. V lost 1 base and J lost 6; bases outside the gene matches: 6. CDR1 LNHDA and CDR2 SQIVND come from the germline V gene (reference sequence). The CDR3 sequence: CASSIGGTGVGQPQHF. In DNA, the CDR3 is TGTGCCAGTAGTATAGGCGGGACAGGGGTAGGTCAGCCCCAGCATTTT.